The clone carrying this T cell receptor beta chain was seen a single time. Its antigen is not known. This entry is derived from a study of T-cell memory formation after mild COVID-19. TCRdb independently ran MiXCR on the 5' RACE reads; one entry per CDR3 protein. The sample contains 350,000 to 500,000 distinct CDR3 sequences, about a quarter of which appear only once. The study, taken as a whole, reports: Clonal second-wave expansions that peaked on day 37 had unconfirmed SARS-CoV-2 specificity. Among CD4+ contracting clones, most were CM and EM, and CD8+ ones EMRA.

This CDR3 has 17 amino acids. CDR1 and CDR2 from the germline V gene are SGHVS and FNYEAQ. The ends lost 1 base at V and 8 bases at J; junction bases unmatched: 13. The receptor was isolated from an adult woman who had mild COVID-19 (a few samples of this study predate the infection). Cell type and time point are not known. Material: PBMCs or a T cell subset sorted from them (not recorded which). The J gene is TRBJ2-1, the V gene TRBV7-6; 8 bases are shared with TRBD1. The CDR3 sequence is CASSLVEAGGALDEQFF. The CDR3 DNA is TGTGCCAGCAGCTTAGTCGAGGCAGGGGGCGCCCTCGATGAGCAGTTCTTC.